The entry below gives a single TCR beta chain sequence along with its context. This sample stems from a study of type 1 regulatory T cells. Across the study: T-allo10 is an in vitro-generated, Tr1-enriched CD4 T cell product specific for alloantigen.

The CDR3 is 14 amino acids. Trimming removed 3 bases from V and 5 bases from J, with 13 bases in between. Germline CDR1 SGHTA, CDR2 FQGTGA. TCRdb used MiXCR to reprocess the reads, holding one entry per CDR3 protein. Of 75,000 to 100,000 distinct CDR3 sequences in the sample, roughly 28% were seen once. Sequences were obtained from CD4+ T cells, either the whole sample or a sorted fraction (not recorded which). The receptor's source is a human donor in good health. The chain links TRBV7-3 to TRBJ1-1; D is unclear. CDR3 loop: CASSFVGEGTEAFF. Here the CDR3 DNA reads TGTGCCAGCAGCTTCGTGGGAGAAGGGACTGAAGCTTTCTTT.